The 23 T cell receptor beta chains below come from one sample, sequenced in a study of blood T cell repertoires in COVID-19. Libraries were prepared by immunoSEQ multiplex PCR; TCRdb keeps only in-frame clonotypes and omits some of them. The profile covers around 200,000 clones, with 80% to 90% appearing a single time and 15% to 20% taken by the ten largest. The sequenced material came from peripheral blood. Receptors originate from a woman older than 75 with active or convalescent COVID-19.

This chain uses TRBV19 with TRBJ1-2; the D is unclear. Germline lookup yields CDR1 LNHDA and CDR2 SQIVND (reference sequence). Trimming shortened V by 3 bases and J by 6 bases, and 11 bases separated the two germline ends. The CDR3 is 13 amino acids. The CDR3 region is CASSMRRTDGYTF. The CDR3 nucleotides are TGTGCCAGTAGTATGAGGCGTACCGATGGCTACACCTTC.

CDR3 DNA: TGTGCCAGCTCACCATGGGCGGAACAGGGGACCGGGGAGCTGTTTTTT. Translated: CASSPWAEQGTGELFF. This chain uses TRBV18 with TRBJ2-2; 7 nucleotides align to TRBD1. Germline V lookup: CDR1 KGHSH, CDR2 LQKENI. The CDR3 length is 16 residues. V lost 2 bases to trimming and J lost 5 bases; unmatched junction nucleotides: 8.

The chain has TRBV7-3 and TRBJ2-1; 8 nucleotides line up with TRBD1. Germline V CDR1 and CDR2: SGHTA, FQGTGA. With 5 bases clipped from V and 0 bases from J, the junction kept 6 bases outside the gene matches. The CDR3 runs to 16 residues. The CDR3 region is CASSKTGGVSYNEQFF. In DNA, the CDR3 is TGTGCCAGCAGCAAAACAGGGGGAGTCTCCTACAATGAGCAGTTCTTC.

The J gene is TRBJ1-2, the V gene TRBV5-1; 8 nucleotides agree with TRBD1. J gave up 3 bases and V 4 bases, and 11 bases lay outside the gene matches. CDR3 length: 16 residues. Looked up from germline, CDR1 is SGHRS and CDR2 is YFSETQ. In DNA, the CDR3 is TGCGCCAGCAGCCATGAAACGGACAGGGATGACTATGGCTACACCTTC. Protein: CASSHETDRDDYGYTF.

This chain links TRBV2 with TRBJ2-7, with 7 bases fitting TRBD2. The trim removed 7 bases at V and 2 bases at J, leaving 8 bases unmatched. Looked up from germline, CDR1 is SNHLY and CDR2 is FYNNEI. The CDR3 extends over 14 amino acids. CDR3 in DNA: TGTGCCAGCATTGCAGTAGCGGGTCCCTACGAGCAGTACTTC. It is translated as CASIAVAGPYEQYF. The full variable domain, its missing parts supplied by reference TRBV2 and TRBJ2-7, is EPEVTQTPSHQVTQMGQEVILRCVPISNHLYFYWYRQILGQKVEFLVSFYNNEISEKSEIFDDQFSVERPDGSNFTLKIRSTKLEDSAMYFCASIAVAGPYEQYFGPGTRLTVT.

The J gene is TRBJ1-2, the V gene TRBV7-2, with 9 bases lining up with TRBD1. The CDR3 extends over 15 amino acids. Germline assignment: CDR1 SGHTA and CDR2 FQGNSA. The V gene end was trimmed by 3 bases and the J gene end by 2 bases; junction bases not matched to a gene: 4. This chain's CDR3 is CASSFTGTGNYGYTF. The CDR3 DNA follows: TGTGCCAGCAGCTTCACCGGGACAGGGAACTATGGCTACACCTTC.

This chain uses TRBV5-6 with TRBJ1-2, with 8 bases fitting TRBD1. Trimming at V came to 2 bases and at J to 3 bases, leaving 6 bases not matched to a gene. Germline values: CDR1 SGHDT, CDR2 YYEEEE. The CDR3 runs to 15 residues. The CDR3 region has the DNA TGTGCCAGCAGCTTACCGGACAGGGCCTACTATGGCTACACCTTC. This sequence encodes CASSLPDRAYYGYTF.

The chain recombines TRBV6-5 with TRBJ2-5; D perhaps matches TRBD1 (6 bases). The length of the CDR3 is 13 residues. V was clipped by 7 bases and J by 5 bases, with 14 bases between them. Germline V CDR1 and CDR2: MNHEY, SVGAGI. CDR3 protein: CASTQGVWETQYF. In DNA, the CDR3 is TGTGCCAGCACACAGGGAGTGTGGGAGACCCAGTACTTC.

This clone has more than one count but fewer than ten. The chain recombines TRBV29-1 with TRBJ2-4; D is unresolved. This CDR3 region has 14 residues. V gave up 0 bases and J gave up 4 bases, with 10 bases separating them. Germline CDR1 is SQVTM and CDR2 is ANQGSEA. The DNA for the CDR3 is TGCAGCGTTGAAGATCTAAACAGAAAAAACATTCAGTACTTC. Its translation is CSVEDLNRKNIQYF. Looking up the rest from reference TRBV29-1 and TRBJ2-4 gives the full variable domain: SAVISQKPSRDICQRGTSLTIQCQVDSQVTMMFWYRQQPGQSLTLIATANQGSEATYESGFVIDKFPISRPNLTFSTLTVSNMSPEDSSIYLCSVEDLNRKNIQYFGAGTRLSVL.

The chain couples TRBV6-5 to TRBJ2-7; possibly TRBD1 for D (8 bases). This CDR3 spans 14 amino acids. V was trimmed by 5 bases and J by 5 bases, leaving 16 bases between them. Germline-derived CDR1 and CDR2 are MNHEY and SVGAGI. The chain's CDR3 is CASSHRGGKDEQYF. In DNA form, the CDR3 reads TGTGCCAGCAGTCACAGGGGGGGCAAGGACGAGCAGTACTTC.

The rearrangement joins TRBV7-2 to TRBJ1-3; TRBD1 matches at 7 bases. The V and J ends lost 3 bases and 2 bases, in that order; junction bases with no gene match: 4. The CDR3 is made up of 15 amino acids. Germline V gene sequence: CDR1 SGHTA, CDR2 FQGNSA. DNA of the CDR3: TGTGCCAGCAGCTTTCGACAGGGTACTGGAAACACCATATATTTT. Translating it yields CASSFRQGTGNTIYF.

This clone was seen ten or more times. The rearrangement links TRBV30 to TRBJ2-3; unclear D gene. Trimming took off 3 bases at V and 5 bases at J, with 6 bases between the two ends. Germline CDR1 reads GTSNPN; CDR2 reads SVGIG (reference sequence). The CDR3 loop spans 11 amino acids. The CDR3 reads CAWRLVDTQYF. CDR3 nucleotides: TGTGCCTGGAGACTGGTAGATACGCAGTATTTT.

This rearrangement joins TRBV12-3 or TRBV12-4 to TRBJ2-7, with TRBD1 as a possible D gene (6 bases). The CDR3 covers 13 residues. Trimming pared 7 bases from V and 3 bases from J, leaving 13 bases between. This CDR3 reads CASKRTVNYEQYF. The CDR3 DNA sequence: TGTGCCAGCAAGAGGACAGTTAACTACGAGCAGTACTTC.

The rearrangement links TRBV28 to TRBJ1-5; TRBD1 matches at 7 bases. There are 15 residues in the CDR3. Looked up from germline, CDR1 is MDHEN and CDR2 is SYDVKM. V lost 0 bases, J lost 4 bases, and 3 bases stayed unmatched. In DNA, the CDR3 is TGTGCCAGCAGTTTATGGACAGGGAGTAATCAGCCCCAGCATTTT. This gives the protein CASSLWTGSNQPQHF. Filled out from reference TRBV28 and TRBJ1-5, the complete variable domain reads DVKVTQSSRYLVKRTGEKVFLECVQDMDHENMFWYRQDPGLGLRLIYFSYDVKMKEKGDIPEGYSVSREKKERFSLILESASTNQTSMYLCASSLWTGSNQPQHFGDGTRLSIL.

This rearrangement joins TRBV7-9 to TRBJ2-5; possible D gene TRBD1, 7 bases. This CDR3 region has 17 residues. Germline lookup yields CDR1 SEHNR and CDR2 FQNEAQ (reference sequence). V lost 4 bases, J lost 5 bases, and 23 bases lay in between. CDR3 protein: CASSSQSGGSRGETQYF. CDR3 DNA: TGTGCCAGCAGCTCCCAATCCGGGGGCTCCAGGGGGGAGACCCAGTACTTC.

The J gene is TRBJ2-7, the V gene TRBV28; TRBD1 matches at 7 bases. The CDR3 is 15 residues long. J gave up 9 bases and V 4 bases, and 15 bases lay outside the gene matches. Germline-derived CDR1 and CDR2 are MDHEN and SYDVKM. CDR3 DNA sequence: TGTGCCAGCAGTTCGACCGGGGACAGCGTCTCGGGGCAGTACTTC. Translation gives CASSSTGDSVSGQYF. The full variable domain, its missing parts supplied by reference TRBV28 and TRBJ2-7, is DVKVTQSSRYLVKRTGEKVFLECVQDMDHENMFWYRQDPGLGLRLIYFSYDVKMKEKGDIPEGYSVSREKKERFSLILESASTNQTSMYLCASSSTGDSVSGQYFGPGTRLTVT.

This rearrangement joins TRBV29-1 to TRBJ2-1; D may be TRBD1 (6 bases). V lost 3 bases and J lost 1, with 16 bases in between. CDR3 length equals 16 residues. The germline V gene encodes CDR1 SQVTM and CDR2 ANQGSEA. CDR3: CSVEVPGQRSYNEQFF. DNA for the CDR3: TGCAGCGTTGAGGTCCCGGGACAAAGGTCCTACAATGAGCAGTTCTTC.

V gene TRBV19 combines with J gene TRBJ2-7; 7 bases line up with TRBD1. V lost 9 bases, J lost 3 bases, and 8 bases stayed unmatched. Looked up from germline, CDR1 is LNHDA and CDR2 is SQIVND (reference sequence). The CDR3 totals 13 residues. The CDR3 DNA reads as TGTGCCAGCAGACAGGGCCCTTTCTACGAGCAGTACTTC. Translated, it gives CASRQGPFYEQYF.

The chain joins TRBV5-5 to TRBJ1-3; D is unclear. V was shortened by 1 base and J by 4 bases, with 6 bases between the two germline ends. The CDR3 has 13 residues. CDR1 is SGHKS, CDR2 YYEKEE, per germline (reference sequence). The CDR3 DNA follows: TGTGCCAGCAGCTTGCCCCGGGGAAACACCATATATTTT. Amino acid sequence: CASSLPRGNTIYF.

The chain recombines TRBV3-1 (or the pseudogene TRBV3-2) with TRBJ2-1; D gene uncertain. Trimming left V 0 bases short and J 6 bases short, with 12 bases between. Germline V gene sequence: CDR1 LGHDT, CDR2 YNNKEL (reference sequence). The CDR3 is made up of 15 amino acids. The CDR3 DNA follows: TGTGCCAGCAGCCAAGATTCCACCCCAGGCAATGAGCAGTTCTTC. It specifies CASSQDSTPGNEQFF.

The V gene is TRBV3-1 (or the pseudogene TRBV3-2), the J gene TRBJ2-4; possible D gene TRBD1, 5 bases. The CDR3 is 14 amino acids. CDR1 and CDR2 (germline): LGHDT, YNNKEL (reference sequence). V was clipped by 4 bases and J by 1 base, with 8 bases between them. CDR3 DNA: TGTGCCAGCAGCCGGGGCCTGGCCAAAAACATTCAGTACTTC. Protein: CASSRGLAKNIQYF.

The rearrangement joins TRBV28 to TRBJ2-7, with D perhaps TRBD2 (6 bases). The length of the CDR3 is 14 residues. The V end was cut by 6 bases, the J end by 4 bases, with 16 bases between. The germline CDR1 and CDR2 sequences are MDHEN and SYDVKM. The DNA of the CDR3 is TGTGCCAGCAGCCGGACGTTCCTAGCGTACGAGCAGTACTTC. Translating it yields CASSRTFLAYEQYF. The full variable domain, rest sourced from reference TRBV28 and TRBJ2-7, is DVKVTQSSRYLVKRTGEKVFLECVQDMDHENMFWYRQDPGLGLRLIYFSYDVKMKEKGDIPEGYSVSREKKERFSLILESASTNQTSMYLCASSRTFLAYEQYFGPGTRLTVT.

This chain links TRBV5-4 with TRBJ1-2; 7 bases align to TRBD1. The CDR3 totals 13 residues. J was trimmed by 2 bases and V by 7 bases; bases with no gene match: 5. Germline V gene lookup returns CDR1 SGHNT and CDR2 YYREEE (reference sequence). The CDR3 here is CASRTGLNYGYTF. The CDR3 coding sequence is TGTGCCAGCCGGACAGGACTCAACTATGGCTACACCTTC. Full variable domain (rest looked up from reference TRBV5-4 and TRBJ1-2): ETGVTQSPTHLIKTRGQQVTLRCSSQSGHNTVSWYQQALGQGPQFIFQYYREEENGRGNFPPRFSGLQFPNYSSELNVNALELDDSALYLCASRTGLNYGYTFGSGTRLTVV.